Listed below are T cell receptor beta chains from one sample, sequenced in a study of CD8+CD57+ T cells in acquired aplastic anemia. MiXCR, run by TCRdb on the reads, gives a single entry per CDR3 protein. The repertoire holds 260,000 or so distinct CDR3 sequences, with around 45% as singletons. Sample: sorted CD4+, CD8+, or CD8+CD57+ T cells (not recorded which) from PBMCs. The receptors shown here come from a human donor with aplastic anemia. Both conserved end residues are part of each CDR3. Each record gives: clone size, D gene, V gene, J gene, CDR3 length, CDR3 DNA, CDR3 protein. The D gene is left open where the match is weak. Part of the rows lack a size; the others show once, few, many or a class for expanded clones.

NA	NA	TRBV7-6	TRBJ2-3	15	TGTGCCAGCAGCCTAATGGGCGGGGAAACAGATACGCAGTATTTT	CASSLMGGETDTQYF
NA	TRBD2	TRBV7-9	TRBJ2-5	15	TGTGCCAGCAGCTCCAGGACTAGCGGGGTGGAGACCCAGTACTTC	CASSSRTSGVETQYF
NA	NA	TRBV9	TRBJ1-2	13	TGTGCCAGCAGCGGGGGGTTCGTAGATGGCTACACCTTC	CASSGGFVDGYTF
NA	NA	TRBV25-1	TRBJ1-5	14	TGTGCCAGCGGATTTGCGGGGGAAGGTCAGCCCCAGCATTTT	CASGFAGEGQPQHF
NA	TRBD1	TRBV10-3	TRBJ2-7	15	TGTGCCATCGATCAGCATGGGCAGGGGGTAAGCGAGCAGTACTTC	CAIDQHGQGVSEQYF
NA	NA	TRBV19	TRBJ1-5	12	TGTGCCAGTAGTATGCGTCTTCAGCCCCAGCATTTT	CASSMRLQPQHF
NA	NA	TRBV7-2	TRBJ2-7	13	TGTGCCACCCTCGGGGGAATACCCTACGAGCAGTACTTC	CATLGGIPYEQYF
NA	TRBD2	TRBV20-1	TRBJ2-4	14	TGCAGTGCTAGGACTAGCGGAGCCAAAAACATTCAGTACTTC	CSARTSGAKNIQYF
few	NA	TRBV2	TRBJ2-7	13	TGTGCCAGCAGTCCGAACTTACCCTACGAGCAGTACTTC	CASSPNLPYEQYF
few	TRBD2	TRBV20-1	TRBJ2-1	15	TGCAGTGCCCCCAGTAGCGGGGGGGCCTACAATGAGCAGTTCTTC	CSAPSSGGAYNEQFF
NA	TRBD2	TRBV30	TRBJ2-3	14	TGTGCGACTAGCGGGAGTTTTGTGCCAGATACGCAGTATTTT	CATSGSFVPDTQYF